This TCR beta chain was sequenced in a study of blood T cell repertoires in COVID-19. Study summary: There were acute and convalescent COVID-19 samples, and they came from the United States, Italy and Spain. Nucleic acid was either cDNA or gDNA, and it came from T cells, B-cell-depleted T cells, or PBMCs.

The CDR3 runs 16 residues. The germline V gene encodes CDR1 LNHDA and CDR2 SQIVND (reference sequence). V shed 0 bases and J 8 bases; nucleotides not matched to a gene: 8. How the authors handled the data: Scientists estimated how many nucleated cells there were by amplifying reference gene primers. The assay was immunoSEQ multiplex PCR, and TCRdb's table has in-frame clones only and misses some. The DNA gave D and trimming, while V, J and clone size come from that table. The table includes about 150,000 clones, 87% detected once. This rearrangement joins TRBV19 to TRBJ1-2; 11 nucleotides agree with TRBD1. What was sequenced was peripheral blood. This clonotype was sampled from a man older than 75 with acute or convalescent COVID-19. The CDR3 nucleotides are TGTGCCAGTAGTATAGATTCCTCGGACAGGGGGCAGGGCTACACCTTC. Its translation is CASSIDSSDRGQGYTF.